The 16 T cell receptor beta chains below all came from one sample that was sequenced in a study of molecular identifiers for immune sequencing clone quantification. TCRdb processed the PCR reads anew with MiXCR; each CDR3 protein has one entry. The sample has under 15,000 distinct CDR3 sequences; roughly 15% are singletons. Material: naive CD8+ T cells from blood, with Jurkat cell RNA spiked in. Noted subset: FACS-sorted CD8+CD4-CCR7+CD45RA+ naive T cells. These receptors all come from a human donor in good health. Some libraries in this study had Jurkat cell RNA spiked in.

This clonotype qualifies as medium-sized. The DNA of the CDR3 is TGTGCCACCAGTGATTTCGCCCGGACAGGGGTCGCCGAGCAGTACTTC. It codes for CATSDFARTGVAEQYF. The gene calls are TRBV24-1 and TRBJ2-7; 9 nucleotides agree with TRBD1. V was clipped by 1 base and J by 6 bases; unmatched bases: 9. The CDR3 is 16 amino acids. Germline CDR1 reads KGHDR; CDR2 reads SFDVKD.

As to this clonotype: One base away lies a much larger clone, so this may be a sequencing read error. The final CDR3 position lacks the conserved phenylalanine or tryptophan, pointing to a likely read error. The genes are TRBV19 and TRBJ1-3; D not certain. The V and J ends lost 3 bases and 0 bases respectively, with 9 bases between them. The CDR3 is 15 residues long. CDR1 and CDR2 from the germline V gene are LNHDA and SQIVND (reference sequence). CDR3 in amino acids: CASSIGPYSGNTIYS. The CDR3 region has the DNA TGTGCCAGTAGTATTGGGCCATACTCTGGAAACACCATATATTCT.

This chain connects TRBV12-3 or TRBV12-4 to TRBJ1-2, with TRBD1 matching over 11 bases. This CDR3 comprises 14 residues. V shed 5 bases and J 5 bases; nucleotides not matched to a gene: 4. CDR3 bases: TGTGCCAGCAGTATCTGGGACAGGGGGTATGGCTACACCTTC. Translated: CASSIWDRGYGYTF.

This clonotype qualifies as medium-sized. V gene TRBV7-9 combines with J gene TRBJ2-7; a weak D match, TRBD1 (6 bases). In germline, CDR1 is SEHNR, CDR2 FQNEAQ (reference sequence). This CDR3 contains 14 residues. V was pared by 4 bases and J by 2 bases, with 12 bases between. CDR3 sequence reads: CASSSSRGPYEQYF. As DNA, the CDR3 is TGTGCCAGCAGCTCAAGCAGGGGACCCTACGAGCAGTACTTC.

This clonotype has more than one count but fewer than ten. The chain couples TRBV27 to TRBJ2-2; 8 positions agree with TRBD2. The V gene's germline CDR1 is MNHEY and CDR2 SMNVEV (reference sequence). V lost 4 bases and J lost 6; bases outside the gene matches: 4. The CDR3 loop spans 14 amino acids. The CDR3 loop is CASSSPGGPGELFF. The CDR3 bases are TGTGCCAGCAGTTCCCCGGGGGGGCCCGGGGAGCTGTTTTTT.

This clonotype was detected only a few times. CDR3 sequence: CASSDLLAGGPVDTQYF. DNA of the CDR3: TGTGCCAGCAGTGACCTACTAGCGGGAGGGCCTGTAGATACGCAGTATTTT. V is TRBV27 and J is TRBJ2-3; 13 positions agree with TRBD2. The CDR3 has 17 residues. Trimming took 5 bases from V and 5 from J; bases not matched to a gene: 10. Germline lookup yields CDR1 MNHEY and CDR2 SMNVEV (reference sequence).

This clonotype was seen many times. The chain has TRBV20-1 and TRBJ2-7; a possible D gene is TRBD1 (6 bases). The V end was cut by 0 bases, the J end by 2 bases, with 20 bases between. The CDR3 has 17 amino acids. Germline CDR1 is DFQATT and CDR2 is SNEGSKA (reference sequence). The CDR3 here is CSARDSPVQGITYEQYF. As DNA, the CDR3 is TGCAGTGCTAGAGACAGCCCGGTACAGGGCATAACCTACGAGCAGTACTTC.

This clonotype was seen many times. The chain links TRBV11-2 to TRBJ2-7; either TRBD1 or TRBD2 may supply D (7 bases each). The CDR3 is 14 amino acids. V dropped 8 bases and J dropped 5 bases, with 19 bases sitting between them. CDR1 SGHAT and CDR2 FQNNGV come from the germline V gene. The CDR3 loop is CASGQQGRGNEQYF. CDR3 coding DNA: TGTGCCAGCGGCCAACAGGGGAGGGGTAACGAGCAGTACTTC.

This clonotype is termed medium-sized (0.01 to 0.1%). This chain uses TRBV12-3 or TRBV12-4 with TRBJ2-6; D not resolved. CDR3 length: 17 amino acids. The V end was cut by 3 bases, the J end by 0 bases, with 12 bases between. The chain's CDR3 is CASSLARATSGANVLTF. In DNA, the CDR3 is TGTGCCAGCAGTTTGGCACGCGCAACCTCTGGGGCCAACGTCCTGACTTTC.

This clonotype is labeled medium-sized. The rearrangement joins TRBV9 to TRBJ1-6; 10 bases agree with TRBD1. CDR1 is SGDLS and CDR2 is YYNGEE in the germline V gene. V trimming: 3 bases; J trimming: 7 bases; junction bases outside the gene matches: 7. CDR3 length: 16 residues. The CDR3 DNA sequence: TGTGCCAGCAGCGAGGAGACAGGGGGCGACAATTCACCCCTCCACTTT. This sequence encodes CASSEETGGDNSPLHF.

In the case of this clonotype: Given a much more abundant clone one base away, this may be a read error. The genes are TRBV10-3 and TRBJ2-7; maybe TRBD1 (6 bases). Germline loops: CDR1 ENHRY, CDR2 SYGVKD. The CDR3 loop spans 15 amino acids. The V end lost 3 bases, the J end lost 5 bases, and 17 bases lay between the germline ends. DNA of the CDR3: TGTGCCATCAGTGACCCGACAGGATCCGTTGACGAGCAGTACTTC. Its protein product is CAISDPTGSVDEQYF.

As to this clonotype: This sequence may be a read error, since a much larger clone differs from it by one base. The chain uses TRBV7-9 and TRBJ1-1, with a weak D call TRBD1 (5 bases). The CDR3 covers 15 residues. Germline assignment: CDR1 SEHNR and CDR2 FQNEAQ (reference sequence). As DNA, the CDR3 is TGTGCCAGCAGCCCAACTTTTAGGGAGGACACTGAAGTTTTCTTT. Its protein product is CASSPTFREDTEVFF.

This clonotype occurred many times. The chain recombines TRBV4-3 with TRBJ1-5; TRBD1 matches at 10 bases. The CDR3 is made up of 15 amino acids. V shed 1 base and J 6 bases; nucleotides not matched to a gene: 3. The germline V gene encodes CDR1 LGHNA and CDR2 YSLEER. CDR3 coding DNA: TGCGCCAGCAGCCAAGGGACAGGGGGACCTCAGCCCCAGCATTTT. This gives the protein CASSQGTGGPQPQHF.

Sample share makes this clonotype medium-sized (0.01 to 0.1%). This sequence joins TRBV6-5 and TRBJ2-5, with D possibly matching TRBD2 (5 bases). Germline loops: CDR1 MNHEY, CDR2 SVGAGI. This CDR3 region has 17 residues. Deletions cut 0 bases from V and 3 bases from J, with 17 bases between. CDR3 in DNA: TGTGCCAGCAGTTACTCGACTCAAGCGGTTACCGAAGAGACCCAGTACTTC. This codes for CASSYSTQAVTEETQYF.

This clonotype was recorded many times. V is TRBV24-1 and J is TRBJ2-1, with 12 nucleotides matching TRBD2. J lost 7 bases, V lost 11 bases, and 32 bases had no gene match. Germline V gene lookup returns CDR1 KGHDR and CDR2 SFDVKD. This CDR3 region has 22 residues. The CDR3 region is CAIIPSGRTSGKSEDHNNEQFF. Here the CDR3 DNA reads TGTGCCATCATCCCTAGCGGACGGACTAGCGGGAAATCAGAAGATCACAATAATGAGCAGTTCTTC.

This clonotype is labeled medium-sized. Here the CDR3 reads CASSVAGDRGGEQYF. CDR3 nucleotides: TGTGCCAGCAGCGTAGCGGGAGATAGGGGTGGAGAGCAGTACTTC. The chain couples TRBV9 to TRBJ2-7; perhaps TRBD2 as D (6 bases). V was trimmed by 0 bases and J by 7 bases, leaving 17 bases between them. The germline CDR1 and CDR2 sequences are SGDLS and YYNGEE. The CDR3 sequence is 15 residues long.